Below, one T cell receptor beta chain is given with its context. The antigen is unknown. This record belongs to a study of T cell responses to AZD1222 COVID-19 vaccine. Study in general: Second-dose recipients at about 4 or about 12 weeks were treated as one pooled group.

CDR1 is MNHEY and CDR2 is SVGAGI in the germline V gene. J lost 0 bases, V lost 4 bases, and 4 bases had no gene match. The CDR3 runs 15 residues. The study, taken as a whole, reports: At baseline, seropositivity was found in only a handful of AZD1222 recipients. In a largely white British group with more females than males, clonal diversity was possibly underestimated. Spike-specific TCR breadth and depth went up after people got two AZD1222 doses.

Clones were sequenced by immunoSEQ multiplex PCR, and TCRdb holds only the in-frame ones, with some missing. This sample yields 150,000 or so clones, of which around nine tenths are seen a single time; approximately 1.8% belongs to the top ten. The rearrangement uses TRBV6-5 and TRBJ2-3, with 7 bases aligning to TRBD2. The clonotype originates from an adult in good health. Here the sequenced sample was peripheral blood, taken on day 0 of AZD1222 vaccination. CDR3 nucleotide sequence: TGTGCCAGCAGTTCTCGTAGCGGGAGCACAGATACGCAGTATTTT. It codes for CASSSRSGSTDTQYF.